The T cell receptor beta chain under discussion was sequenced for a study of post-analysis software for immune sequencing data (dated by TCRdb to the mid-2010s). About the investigation overall: The recorded disease courses included relapsing-remitting, secondary progressive and progressive-relapsing multiple sclerosis, and some patients had no subtype annotation. The patient repertoires were set against about eleven previously published healthy control repertoires from donors whose ages ranged from about 6 to 26 years. A subset of samples was prepared in parallel using single-end sample barcoding, then pooled and co-amplified after Illumina adapter ligation. Overall study outcomes, separate from this receptor: Normalized Chao1 diversity was significantly lower in multiple sclerosis patients than controls, suggesting substantial peripheral T-cell clonal expansion. Strong co-clustering of samples prepared in the same batch was shown by direct clustering with F measure, prompting a batch-effect correction. The multiple sclerosis patient group was slightly younger than the control group. Patients showed significantly higher frequencies than controls for a handful of TRBV segments, among them TRBV5-6, TRBV5-1 and TRBV20-1.

There are 14 amino acids in the CDR3, from cysteine to phenylalanine inclusive. Only the CDR3 DNA stays, 42 bases, in frame from base 1. V loses 3 bases of germline sequence and J loses 5 bases, and the interval between the two ends is 13 bases. Via the germline V gene, CDR1 is MNHEY and CDR2 SVGAGI. Library generation was performed with PCR. Data came from an Illumina HiSeq 2500. Unique molecular identifiers were incorporated into TCR beta cDNA libraries to reduce PCR and sequencing biases. Per 1 to 10 million input T cells, 500,000 or so cDNA molecules were obtained, such that each molecule approximated one T cell. The patient libraries were prepared and sequenced using the same protocol as the earlier healthy control dataset. Within a given batch, samples were prepared together, multiplexed and sequenced on the same HiSeq lane. Per the authors' processing: MIGEC handled the raw barcoded reads, throwing out single-read molecular identifier groups before consensus assembly and CDR3 extraction. Clonotype tables were post-analysed with VDJtools, and diversity was normalized by down-sampling all datasets to the smallest sample size. In repertoire overlap clustering, CDR3 amino acid sequences, but not nucleotide sequences, were matched to correct batch-related cross-sample contamination. TCRdb reworked the public reads: Q25 trimming with fastp, MiXCR clone assembly, productive beta chains retained. Every entry covers one CDR3 protein and lists the most common genes and DNA from its rows. TCRdb, not the original authors, processed these V and J calls. This sample lists approximately 570,000 distinct CDR3 sequences; about 40% were detected once. Clones ranked in the top ten supply around 1.7% of the sample.

To demonstrate the VDJtools post-analysis software, the study profiled TCR beta repertoires from the peripheral blood of around 13 young patients with multiple sclerosis. Multiple sclerosis patients were children and adolescents aged about 6 to 17 years. This clonotype was observed a handful of times. The specificity of this receptor is unknown. No qualities accompany the bases; no much larger clone lies one base away. Sample: blood. Recombination linked TRBV6-5 to TRBJ2-5; TRBD2 might be the D gene, on 6 matching bases. This receptor was obtained from a girl aged 5 to 17 with multiple sclerosis. CDR3 region: CASSYRLVGETQYF. The DNA sequence follows: TGTGCCAGCAGTTATAGACTAGTAGGGGAGACCCAGTACTTC.